Reported below is one T cell receptor beta chain. This clonotype has a handful of counts. Its antigen is unknown. Per-base quality was not reported, and no clone a single base away is much larger than it. The germline V gene specifies SGHTA as CDR1 and FQGNSA as CDR2. V is cut back by 5 bases and J by 3 bases, with 8 bases in the junction unmatched. The CDR3 holds 15 amino acids from the cysteine to the phenylalanine. The DNA shown is the 45-base CDR3, in frame from base 1. Ficoll-Paque density gradient centrifugation was the method used to isolate PBMCs. The sample belongs to a study of T-cell memory formation after mild COVID-19 (dated by TCRdb to the early 2020s). Background on the whole study: Most TCR sequence clusters were specific to one of the two donors. In two donors, T-cell clones that expanded and contracted after mild COVID-19 were tracked by sequencing TCRalpha and TCRbeta repertoires over time. The cohort comprised two young, previously healthy adult volunteers, one female and one male.

TCRdb lists the instrument as Illumina NovaSeq 6000. TCRalpha and TCRbeta cDNA libraries were built by 5'RACE with constant-segment primers, adding sample barcodes and unique molecular identifiers. RNA was extracted from every sample with Trizol reagent. Amplification of the libraries took two PCR steps, and the second step added a second sample barcode plus Illumina TruSeq adapters. Libraries were sequenced on an Illumina NovaSeq with 2 x 150 bp paired-end reads. The authors' analysis ran thus. Demultiplexing of reads and collapsing into UMI-guided consensus sequences were performed with migec v1.2.7. Using mixcr v2.1.11, UMI consensuses were aligned to TRA and TRB V and J templates and then assembled into clonotypes. Expanded or contracted clonotypes were those called significant by both edgeR and NoisET, with noise models trained on biological replicates. For edgeR calls, a false discovery rate-adjusted p below 0.01 and a log2 fold-change threshold of 1 were applied. As an exploratory analysis of dynamics, max-normalized trajectories of the 1000 most abundant clonotypes were examined by PCA with hierarchical clustering. Separately sequenced CD4+ and CD8+ repertoires were used to assign a CD4 or CD8 phenotype to each responding clone. TCRdb reprocessing: public reads trimmed at Q25 with fastp, clones called with MiXCR, in-frame beta chains kept. One record per CDR3 amino acid sequence lists the most common genes and DNA. The V and J calls and clone size come from TCRdb's table, not from the authors' own analysis. The sample profile shows 210,000 or so distinct CDR3 sequences; over 9.5% of them were found once. Clones ranked in the top ten supply approximately 3% of the sample.

General conclusions and limits of the study: Clones contracting from day 15 to 85 had balanced CD4/CD8 phenotypes, while a second wave expanding from day 15 to 37 was biased towards CD4+. SARS-CoV-2 specificity was not confirmed for the second-wave clones peaking on day 37. Some responding clones were detected in pre-infection memory, which suggested that pre-existing cross-reactive memory T cells had joined the SARS-CoV-2 response. Only a couple of mild cases were covered in the study, and larger cohorts including severe cases with pre-infection samples were considered necessary. Contracting CD4+ clones were located mainly in the CM and EM memory subsets, whereas CD8+ clones were found to be enriched in EMRA.

The sequence was obtained from a young man who had mild COVID-19 (a few samples of this study predate the infection). The sample titles of this study are shuffled in the database, so cell type and time point are left out; the donor was told from shared clones. The V and J genes are TRBV7-2 and TRBJ2-5; 8 bases in between match TRBD2. The sample taken for sequencing was PBMCs or a T cell subset sorted from them (not recorded which). The CDR3 is CASSPQTSEKETQYF. The DNA is TGTGCCAGCAGCCCTCAGACTAGCGAAAAAGAGACCCAGTACTTC.